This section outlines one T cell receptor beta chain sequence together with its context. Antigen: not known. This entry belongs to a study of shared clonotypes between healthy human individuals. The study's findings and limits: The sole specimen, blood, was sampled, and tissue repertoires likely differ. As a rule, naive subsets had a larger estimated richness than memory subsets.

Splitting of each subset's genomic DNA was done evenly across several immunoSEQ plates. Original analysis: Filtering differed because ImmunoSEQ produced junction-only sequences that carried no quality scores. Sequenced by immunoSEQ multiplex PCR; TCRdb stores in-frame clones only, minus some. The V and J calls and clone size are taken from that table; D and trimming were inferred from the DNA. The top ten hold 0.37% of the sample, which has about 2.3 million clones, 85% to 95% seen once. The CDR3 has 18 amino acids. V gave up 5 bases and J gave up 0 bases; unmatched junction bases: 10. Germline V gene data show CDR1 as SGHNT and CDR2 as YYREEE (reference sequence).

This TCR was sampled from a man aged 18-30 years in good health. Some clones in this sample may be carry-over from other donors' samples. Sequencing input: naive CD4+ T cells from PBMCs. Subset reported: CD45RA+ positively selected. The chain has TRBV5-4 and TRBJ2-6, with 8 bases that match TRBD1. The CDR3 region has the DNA TGTGCCAGCAGACCTCCCGGGACAGGCACCTCTGGGGCCAACGTCCTGACTTTC. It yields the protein CASRPPGTGTSGANVLTF. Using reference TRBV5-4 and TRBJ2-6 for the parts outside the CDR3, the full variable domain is ETGVTQSPTHLIKTRGQQVTLRCSSQSGHNTVSWYQQALGQGPQFIFQYYREEENGRGNFPPRFSGLQFPNYSSELNVNALELDDSALYLCASRPPGTGTSGANVLTFGAGSRLTVL.